Listed here is a single T cell receptor beta chain. These data are taken from a study of control samples from healthy donors and cancer patients. The protocol was immunoSEQ multiplex PCR, while the TCRdb copy is restricted to in-frame clones and leaves out a portion. The sample lists approximately 160,000 clones, 94% occurring once. The clonotype originates from a woman between 18 and 30 years old in good health. Sequenced: blood.

CDR3 protein: CASSLEWKNTEAFF. The CDR3 coding sequence is TGTGCCAGCAGCTTAGAGTGGAAGAACACTGAAGCTTTCTTT. The chain is built from TRBV7-2 and TRBJ1-1; D unclear. The V gene lost 1 base and the J gene lost 1 base, with 7 bases spanning the gap. CDR3 length equals 14 residues. Germline CDR1 SGHTA, CDR2 FQGNSA.